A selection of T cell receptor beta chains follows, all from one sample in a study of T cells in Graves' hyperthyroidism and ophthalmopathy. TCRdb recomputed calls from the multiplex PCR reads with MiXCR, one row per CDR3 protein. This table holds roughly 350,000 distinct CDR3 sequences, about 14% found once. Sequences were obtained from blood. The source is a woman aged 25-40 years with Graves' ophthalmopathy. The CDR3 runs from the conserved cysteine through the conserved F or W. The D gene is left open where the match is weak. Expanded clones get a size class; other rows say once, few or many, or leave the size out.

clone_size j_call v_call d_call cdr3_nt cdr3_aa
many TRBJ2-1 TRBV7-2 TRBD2 TGTGCCAGCAGCCGGGGCGGGGGGGCCGCTGAGCAGTTCTTC CASSRGGGAAEQFF
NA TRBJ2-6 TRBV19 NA TGTGCCAGTAGTACACTTAGTTGGTACAGGAGCTCTGGGGCCAACGTCCTGACTTTC CASSTLSWYRSSGANVLTF
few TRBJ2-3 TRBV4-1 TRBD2 TGCGCCAGCAGCCAACACCCAGGACTAGCGGGGGCCACAGATACGCAGTATTTT CASSQHPGLAGATDTQYF
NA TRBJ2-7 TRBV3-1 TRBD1 TGTGCCAGCAGCCCAACGACAGGGATGGAGGTCGAGCAGTACTTC CASSPTTGMEVEQYF
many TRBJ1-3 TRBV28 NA TGTGCCAGCACTAAACACAGGGCATCTGGAAACACCATATATTTT CASTKHRASGNTIYF
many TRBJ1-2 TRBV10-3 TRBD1 TGTGCCACAGGGACAGCGGGGGGCTACACCTTC CATGTAGGYTF
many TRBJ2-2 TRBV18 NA TGTGCCAGCTCACTACGGACCGCGAACACCGGGGAGCTGTTTTTT CASSLRTANTGELFF
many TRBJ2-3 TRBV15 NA TGTGCCACCAGCAGAGGGCCCATAGTCCCAGATACGCAGTATTTT CATSRGPIVPDTQYF
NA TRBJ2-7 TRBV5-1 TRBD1 TGCGCCAGCAGCATTGAGGGGGCCCGGACCTACGAGCAGTACTTC CASSIEGARTYEQYF
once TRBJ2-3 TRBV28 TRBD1 TGCGCCAGCAGACGGGACAGGGCAACAGATACGCAGTTTTTT CASRRDRATDTQFF
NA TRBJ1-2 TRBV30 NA TGTGCCTGGGACGGACCTTATGGCTACACCTTC CAWDGPYGYTF
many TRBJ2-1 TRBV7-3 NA TGTGCCAGCAACTTAACTCCTGAGTGGGGGGACAGCGACGATTCTGAGCAGTTCTTC CASNLTPEWGDSDDSEQFF
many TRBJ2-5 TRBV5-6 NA TGTGCCAGCAGCTCCCTCTGGGATAGCAGCCAAGAGACCCAGTACTTC CASSSLWDSSQETQYF
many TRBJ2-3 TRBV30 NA TGTGCCTGGAGTGTACAGGGGGGGAAAGCAGATACGCAGTATTTT CAWSVQGGKADTQYF
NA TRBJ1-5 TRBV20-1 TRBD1 TGCAGTGCCACCATAGCGGGCAGGGGGCACGTTGGAAATCAGCCCCAGCATTTT CSATIAGRGHVGNQPQHF